Included here is one T cell receptor beta chain sequence, with context. It has no known antigen specificity. No per-base quality is available; no much larger clone lies one base away. The CDR3 has 12 amino acids, counting the end cysteine and phenylalanine. The read is trimmed to its CDR3 DNA, 36 bases read in frame from base 1. In the germline V gene, CDR1 corresponds to MDHEN and CDR2 to SYDVKM. Trimming accounts for 8 bases at V and 4 bases at J, while the number of junction bases matched to no gene is 2. Each donor gave one peripheral blood draw, averaging approximately 110 mL, which was collected into heparinised tubes. Naive, central memory, regulatory and stem cell-like memory CD4+ T cells were sorted on a BD FACSAria II using a panel including CD45RO, CCR7, CD25, CD127, CD95 and CD27. All sorted populations exceeded 95% purity. PBMCs were isolated right away by Lymphoprep density gradient centrifugation and were stained directly, without culture. So that batch effects would be minimized, each experiment stained and sorted samples in pairs, pairing one healthy donor with one patient.

The data are from a study of beta chain features in type 1 diabetes (dated by TCRdb to 2016 to 2019). Broadly, across the study: Mean age, gender distribution, total cell number and subset yield were not different between patients and healthy donors. A total of 107,917,701 sorted cells were examined across all samples, and RNA yield correlated strongly with the number of cells per subset. The study compared the TCRB repertoires of sorted circulating CD4+ T cell subsets in recently diagnosed type 1 diabetes patients with those in matched healthy donors. Regulatory and stem cell-like memory subsets were obtained from only 8 patients and roughly 8 healthy donors, while naive and central memory subsets were obtained from all 30 or so donors.

Here is what the overall study found, with its caveats: Naive, central memory and regulatory TCRB repertoires appeared to be more similar among patients than among healthy donors. Because small numbers of individuals were included in the HLA sub-analyses, any influence of HLA type on TCRB rearrangement was left unresolved. Sequencing cDNA rather than genomic DNA could over-represent highly expressing activated cells, although activation and CD3 levels did not differ between groups. Shorter templates might have been favored by PCR, but patient and control samples were amplified and corrected together, so both groups would have been affected equally by any skew. In all four CD4+ subsets, TCRB CDR3 length was moderately but significantly shorter in type 1 diabetes patients. Fewer insertions and more nucleotide deletions at VDJ recombination sites were observed in patients with type 1 diabetes, implying thymic rearrangement abnormalities.

The entire amount of isolated RNA was reverse transcribed using the High Capacity cDNA Reverse Transcription Kit, so the sequenced TCRB transcripts were expressed ones. Naive, central memory and regulatory T cell samples underwent deep immunoSEQ sequencing, averaging about 3.57 million total reads per sample. Sorted cells were lysed in RLT buffer, and RNA was extracted using DNase-treated RNeasy Micro or Mini kits according to cell number. To prevent cross-contamination, each cell subset was processed individually, whereas patient and healthy donor samples were processed jointly. Using the immunoSEQ multiplex PCR, TCRB sequences were amplified from cDNA into 87-bp fragments spanning the CDR3 region. Sequencing of the amplicons was done on the Illumina HiSeq platform. The source study handled its data this way. Synthetic template baselines were used to correct PCR bias computationally, reads within Hamming distance 2 were collapsed, and singletons that could not be merged were discarded. Reads were aligned against IMGT to assign V, D and J genes, CDR3 length and insertions or deletions at six rearrangement sites. Clonotype counts were normalized to sorted cell number within each subset before computing true diversity and Gini coefficients with the tcR R package. The overlap coefficient, calculated on TCRB nucleotide sequences, was used to measure repertoire sharing. In its TCRdb copy, this immuneACCESS table keeps in-frame sequences only and misses some clones. Where compared with another copy, unresolved V genes explain less than half of these, and the others have no known cause. The DNA was the basis for D and trimming; V, J and clone size are from that table. This sample is represented by around 200,000 clones; about 13% of them were singletons. Of the sample, 0.55% to 0.8% is held by the ten largest clones.

The receptor's source is a woman in her late teens or twenties in good health. The V gene is TRBV28 and the J gene is TRBJ1-1, and TRBD1 matches 9 of the central bases. The sequenced material came from central memory CD4+ T cells from blood. The nucleotides read TGTGCCAGCGGACAGGGGCCCACTGAAGCTTTCTTT. This gives the protein CASGQGPTEAFF.